This T cell receptor (beta chain) was observed in a study of Graves' ophthalmopathy and Graves' hyperthyroidism. Findings and limits, study-wide: Most expanded thyroid clonotypes above 0.001 frequency also appeared in blood. Sensitivity reached more than 70% and specificity 72.22% when the model predicted ophthalmopathy progression.

Exclusion criteria comprised other autoimmune diseases, uncontrolled infections, pregnancy or lactation in patients. Fresh peripheral blood (approximately 9.5 ml) yielded the PBMCs. Details on this clonotype: No antigen is known for it.

The germline gives CDR1 SEHNR, CDR2 FQNEAQ (reference sequence). The CDR3 is 11 residues long. V was clipped by 8 bases and J by 7 bases, with 12 bases between them. RNA transcripts were the source from which TCR beta CDR3 regions were amplified. HTBI-primed RT-PCR formed the first round, and a multiplex PCR formed the second. TCRdb ran MiXCR on the multiplex PCR reads and lists one entry per CDR3 protein. The sample carries 45,000 to 60,000 distinct CDR3 sequences, approximately 50% recorded once. The V and J genes are TRBV7-9 and TRBJ2-7; D tentatively reads TRBD1 or TRBD2 (7 bases each). The receptor comes from an adult woman with Graves' ophthalmopathy. Sequencing was performed on peripheral blood. CDR3 sequence reads: CASQGGTEQYF. The CDR3 DNA is TGTGCCAGCCAGGGGGGGACGGAGCAGTACTTC.